These T cell receptor beta chains were read from a single sample in a study of CD8 T cells in Susac syndrome. MiXCR, run by TCRdb on the immunoSEQ multiplex PCR reads, gives a single entry per CDR3 protein. This sample has 140,000 or so distinct CDR3 sequences, with roughly 95% found just once. Sequencing was performed on CD4+ T cells from PBMCs. These receptors originate from a human donor in good health. Each CDR3 is given without its conserved first and last residue. The order of the fields is CDR3 length, V gene, D gene, J gene, CDR3 protein. The D gene is left open where the match is weak.

length: 12
V: TRBV6-6
D: NA
J: TRBJ2-3
CDR3: ASSYQVSTDTQY

length: 16
V: TRBV15
D: NA
J: TRBJ2-7
CDR3: ATSRHYPLESRSYEQY

length: 11
V: TRBV12-3/TRBV12-4
D: NA
J: TRBJ1-4
CDR3: ASSSGTNEKLF

length: 10
V: TRBV7-8
D: NA
J: TRBJ2-3
CDR3: ASSLATDTQY

length: 13
V: TRBV9
D: TRBD2
J: TRBJ2-1
CDR3: ASSDSGSSYNEQF

length: 13
V: TRBV5-4
D: NA
J: TRBJ1-1
CDR3: ASSARGGVVTEAF

length: 13
V: TRBV30
D: NA
J: TRBJ1-1
CDR3: AWSVPGGRDTEAF

length: 11
V: TRBV20-1
D: NA
J: TRBJ2-5
CDR3: SASALAFGTQY

length: 18
V: TRBV27
D: TRBD2
J: TRBJ2-2
CDR3: ASGARGTSGSARGTGELF

length: 9
V: TRBV7-2
D: NA
J: TRBJ2-1
CDR3: ASSSRDEQF

length: 17
V: TRBV19
D: NA
J: TRBJ1-1
CDR3: ASSIFGPSDVGRNTEAF

length: 10
V: TRBV28
D: NA
J: TRBJ1-2
CDR3: ASSPTGLGYT

length: 13
V: TRBV4-2
D: TRBD2
J: TRBJ2-3
CDR3: ASRLGGGPTDTQY

length: 16
V: TRBV5-6
D: NA
J: TRBJ2-1
CDR3: ASSPWPGLDSSYNEQF

length: 13
V: TRBV10-3
D: TRBD1
J: TRBJ2-6
CDR3: AISEGQGGANVLT

length: 13
V: TRBV5-1
D: NA
J: TRBJ2-2
CDR3: ASSHTDQKTGELF

length: 14
V: TRBV6-2/TRBV6-3
D: NA
J: TRBJ2-1
CDR3: ASSPLWDKGDNEQF

length: 14
V: TRBV5-6
D: TRBD2
J: TRBJ2-7
CDR3: ASSFRTSGRLGEQY

length: 16
V: TRBV28
D: NA
J: TRBJ1-5
CDR3: ASSLSKQGPGGNQPQH

length: 12
V: TRBV5-1
D: NA
J: TRBJ1-1
CDR3: ASSSRQPNTEAF

length: 12
V: TRBV7-9
D: NA
J: TRBJ1-4
CDR3: ASSLQGHNEKLF

length: 11
V: TRBV29-1
D: NA
J: TRBJ2-1
CDR3: SVYSIRGNEQF

length: 16
V: TRBV3-1
D: NA
J: TRBJ1-4
CDR3: ASSQDERVSTTNEKLF

length: 11
V: TRBV2
D: TRBD1
J: TRBJ2-7
CDR3: ASNPGQVYEQY

length: 14
V: TRBV7-8
D: TRBD2
J: TRBJ2-1
CDR3: ASSVPGTSGRDEQF